The 14 T cell receptor beta chains reported below all come from one sample, sequenced in a study of blood T cell repertoires in COVID-19. Sequenced by immunoSEQ multiplex PCR; TCRdb stores in-frame clones only, minus some. The sample shows some 160,000 clones, approximately 73% of them seen only once. The sequenced material came from peripheral blood. The receptors here all came from a man in his fifties or sixties with acute or convalescent COVID-19.

The chain is built from TRBV19 and TRBJ2-5; 12 nucleotides line up with TRBD1. Germline CDR1 reads LNHDA; CDR2 reads SQIVND (reference sequence). The CDR3 totals 14 residues. V lost 5 bases, J lost 6 bases, and 4 bases stayed unmatched. CDR3: CASSGTGGKQTQYF. CDR3 DNA sequence: TGTGCCAGTAGTGGGACAGGGGGCAAACAGACCCAGTACTTC.

This chain joins TRBV6-6 and TRBJ2-5; maybe TRBD2 (6 bases). CDR1 is MNHNY, CDR2 SVGAGI, per germline (reference sequence). The CDR3 runs to 16 residues. Trimming took 5 bases from V and 1 from J, leaving 17 bases between them. In nucleotides, the CDR3 is TGTGCCAGCAGTAGCGGGTGGGGTGGTACCCAAGAGACCCAGTACTTC. This translates into CASSSGWGGTQETQYF.

V is TRBV7-3 and J is TRBJ1-4, with a weak D call TRBD1 (6 bases). Germline lookup yields CDR1 SGHTA and CDR2 FQGTGA. The CDR3 runs to 13 residues. V lost 4 bases and J 7 bases, leaving 10 bases between the germline ends. DNA of the CDR3: TGTGCCAGCAGCTACAGGGTAAGTGAAAAACTGTTTTTT. Protein sequence: CASSYRVSEKLFF.

The V call is TRBV7-9, the J call TRBJ1-2; 12 bases line up with TRBD1. In germline, CDR1 is SEHNR, CDR2 FQNEAQ (reference sequence). The CDR3 contains 17 residues. Losses at the gene ends were 6 bases for V and 8 bases for J; bases not matched to a gene: 16. The CDR3 spells CASSQQMPGQGAPGYTF. In DNA, the CDR3 is TGTGCCAGCAGTCAACAAATGCCGGGACAGGGGGCCCCGGGCTACACCTTC.

The chain has TRBV10-3 and TRBJ1-1, with a weak D call TRBD1 (5 bases). This CDR3 spans 12 amino acids. CDR1 is ENHRY and CDR2 is SYGVKD in the germline V gene. V shed 4 bases and J shed 6 bases, with 9 bases lying between them. DNA of the CDR3: TGTGCCATCAGTGGGGGGGGACCTGAAGCTTTCTTT. It is translated as CAISGGGPEAFF.

This chain uses TRBV6-5 with TRBJ2-2; 7 nucleotides align to TRBD1. This CDR3 is built from 14 residues. Germline V lookup: CDR1 MNHEY, CDR2 SVGAGI. The junction had 2 bases not matched to a gene; V was cut back by 6 bases and J by 1 base. In DNA, the CDR3 is TGTGCCAGCAGCCGACAGGGGAACACCGGGGAGCTGTTTTTT. Protein product: CASSRQGNTGELFF.

This chain links TRBV4-1 with TRBJ2-3; perhaps TRBD1 as D (6 bases). V lost 6 bases and J lost 1, with 14 bases in between. Germline V gives CDR1 MGHRA, CDR2 YSYEKL. The CDR3 covers 15 residues. This CDR3 is CASSKREGGTDTQYF. The DNA of the CDR3 is TGCGCCAGCAGTAAAAGAGAGGGGGGCACAGATACGCAGTATTTT.

Only a few counts were recorded for this clone. The chain joins TRBV7-9 to TRBJ2-3, with 8 positions matching TRBD2. From germline, CDR1 is SEHNR and CDR2 FQNEAQ (reference sequence). V was pared by 5 bases and J by 2 bases, with 15 bases of the junction left unmatched. The CDR3 contains 18 residues. This CDR3 is CASSNTILSGTFTDTQYF. Written as DNA, the CDR3 is TGTGCCAGCAGCAACACCATCCTTAGCGGGACCTTCACAGATACGCAGTATTTT.

The V gene is TRBV11-3, the J gene TRBJ2-6; 9 bases are shared with TRBD1. V shed 5 bases, J shed 1 base, and the junction held 6 bases outside the gene matches. The CDR3 runs to 17 residues. Germline-derived CDR1 and CDR2 are SGHNT and YENEEA. For the CDR3, the DNA is TGTGCCAGCAGCAGAGGACAGGGGAGATCTGGGGCCAACGTCCTGACTTTC. Protein: CASSRGQGRSGANVLTF.

The chain has TRBV24-1 and TRBJ1-2; D possibly corresponds to TRBD1 (5 bases). This CDR3 comprises 16 residues. Trimming removed 5 bases from V and 8 bases from J, with 23 bases in between. Germline-derived CDR1 and CDR2 are KGHDR and SFDVKD. This CDR3 reads CATSAIDSGMREGYTF. In DNA form, the CDR3 reads TGTGCCACCAGTGCCATAGACAGCGGGATGCGGGAAGGCTACACCTTC.

This chain connects TRBV7-9 to TRBJ2-7, with 13 bases lining up with TRBD2. Germline CDR1 reads SEHNR; CDR2 reads FQNEAQ (reference sequence). With 5 bases clipped from V and 7 bases from J, the junction kept 5 bases outside the gene matches. CDR3 size: 14 residues. In DNA, the CDR3 is TGTGCCAGCAGCCTAAGACTAGCGGGAGGTGAGCAGTACTTC. It yields the protein CASSLRLAGGEQYF.

The chain employs TRBV6-5 and TRBJ1-1; 7 nucleotides match TRBD1. V lost 6 bases, J lost 4 bases, and 8 bases stayed unmatched. The CDR3 consists of 14 residues. Per the germline V gene, CDR1 is MNHEY and CDR2 is SVGAGI. The CDR3 loop reads CASSKGQVITEAFF. The CDR3 DNA sequence: TGTGCCAGCAGCAAAGGACAGGTGATCACTGAAGCTTTCTTT.

This clone was detected once. The chain uses TRBV10-1 and TRBJ2-2; a weak D match, TRBD1 (6 bases). From germline, CDR1 is WNHNN and CDR2 SYGVQD (reference sequence). V was clipped by 6 bases and J by 1 base, with 6 bases between them. This CDR3 region has 13 residues. The CDR3 loop reads CASSRGNTGELFF. DNA of the CDR3: TGCGCCAGCAGCAGGGGGAACACCGGGGAGCTGTTTTTT.

The rearrangement links TRBV7-8 to TRBJ2-7; 10 nucleotides line up with TRBD1. Germline V gives CDR1 SGHVS, CDR2 FQNEAQ. The CDR3 is 15 amino acids. V lost 6 bases and J lost 5; bases outside the gene matches: 10. The CDR3: CASSGGAGQGNEQYF. The CDR3 bases are TGTGCCAGCAGTGGAGGGGCGGGACAGGGGAACGAGCAGTACTTC.